Sequencing of this TCR beta chain was carried out in a study of cytomegalovirus exposure and HLA in healthy donors. PCR used 60 Vbeta primers and 13 Jbeta primers. Method: immunoSEQ multiplex PCR; TCRdb's copy keeps in-frame clones and lacks some. The sample table sets out 77,000 or so clones. Of note for this clone: The antigen is not known.

Germline CDR1 is SGHNT and CDR2 is YYREEE (reference sequence). The CDR3 runs to 16 residues. With V trimmed by 0 bases and J by 4 bases, 7 bases remained unmatched. Study-level points and caveats: As a later analysis showed, a missense DCLRE1C variant was linked to trimming of TCR beta V- and J-genes. Later on, an analysis found that several of the most significant clusters appeared to be linked to common viral pathogens, which included parvovirus B19.

The genes are TRBV5-4 and TRBJ2-7; 10 nucleotides align to TRBD1. Sequences were obtained from PBMCs. This TCR came from a man aged 25 to 45 in good health and CMV-seronegative. CDR3 bases: TGTGCCAGCAGCTTGGCCGTGGGACAGGGGAGGTACGAGCAGTACTTC. Its translation is CASSLAVGQGRYEQYF.